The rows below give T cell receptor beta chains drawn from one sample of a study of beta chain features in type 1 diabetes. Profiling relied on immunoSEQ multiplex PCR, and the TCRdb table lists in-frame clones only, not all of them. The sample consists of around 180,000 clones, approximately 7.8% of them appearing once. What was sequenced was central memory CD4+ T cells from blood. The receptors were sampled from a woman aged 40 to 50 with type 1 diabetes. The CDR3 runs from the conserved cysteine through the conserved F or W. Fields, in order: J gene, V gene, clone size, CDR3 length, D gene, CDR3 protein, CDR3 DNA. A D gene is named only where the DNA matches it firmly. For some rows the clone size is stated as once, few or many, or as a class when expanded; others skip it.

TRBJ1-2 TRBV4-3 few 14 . CASSFRGGNGGYTF TGCGCCAGCAGCTTTCGGGGGGGGAACGGTGGCTACACCTTC
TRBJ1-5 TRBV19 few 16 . CASSPPDIRVGQPQHF TGTGCCAGTAGTCCCCCGGACATAAGGGTGGGTCAGCCCCAGCATTTT
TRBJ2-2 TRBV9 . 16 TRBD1 CASSVLPGQSTGELFF TGTGCCAGCAGCGTTCTACCGGGACAGAGCACCGGGGAGCTGTTTTTT
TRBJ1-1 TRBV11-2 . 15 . CASSFGRQLNTEAFF TGTGCCAGCAGCTTCGGAAGACAGTTGAACACTGAAGCTTTCTTT
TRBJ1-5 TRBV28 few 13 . CASSPTGSKPQHF TGTGCCAGCAGTCCCACAGGGAGCAAGCCCCAGCATTTT
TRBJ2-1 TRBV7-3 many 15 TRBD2 CASSALSGGAGEQFF TGTGCCAGCAGCGCTCTTAGCGGGGGGGCAGGGGAGCAGTTCTTC
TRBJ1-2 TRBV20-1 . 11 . CSASAVYDYTF TGCAGTGCTAGTGCGGTCTATGATTACACCTTC
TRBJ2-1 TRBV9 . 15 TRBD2 CASSPTSGEYNEQFF TGTGCCAGCAGCCCCACTAGCGGGGAGTACAATGAGCAGTTCTTC
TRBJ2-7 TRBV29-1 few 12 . CSVGIGRREQYF TGCAGCGTTGGAATCGGGAGACGCGAGCAGTACTTC
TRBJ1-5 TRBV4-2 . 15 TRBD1 CASSQGQGGNQPQHF TGTGCCAGCAGCCAAGGACAGGGAGGCAATCAGCCCCAGCATTTT
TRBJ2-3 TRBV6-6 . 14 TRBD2 CASRFGLEGGTQYF TGTGCCAGCAGATTCGGACTAGAGGGTGGTACGCAGTATTTT
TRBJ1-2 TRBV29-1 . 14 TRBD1 CSVETSQGARGYTF TGCAGCGTTGAAACCTCACAGGGGGCGCGGGGCTACACCTTC
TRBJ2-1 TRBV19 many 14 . CASKDGTGYNEQFF TGTGCCAGTAAGGACGGAACAGGCTACAATGAGCAGTTCTTC
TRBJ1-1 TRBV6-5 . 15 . CASSYYGEGLTEAFF TGTGCCAGCAGTTATTATGGAGAGGGACTAACTGAAGCTTTCTTT
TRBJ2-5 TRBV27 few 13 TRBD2 CASSLAGGETQYF TGTGCCAGCAGTTTGGCGGGAGGGGAGACCCAGTACTTC
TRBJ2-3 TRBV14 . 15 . CASSQDVQGGNTQYF TGTGCCAGCAGCCAAGATGTGCAAGGGGGTAATACGCAGTATTTT
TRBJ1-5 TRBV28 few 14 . CASSMGGVGQPQHF TGTGCCAGCAGCATGGGGGGGGTAGGTCAGCCCCAGCATTTT